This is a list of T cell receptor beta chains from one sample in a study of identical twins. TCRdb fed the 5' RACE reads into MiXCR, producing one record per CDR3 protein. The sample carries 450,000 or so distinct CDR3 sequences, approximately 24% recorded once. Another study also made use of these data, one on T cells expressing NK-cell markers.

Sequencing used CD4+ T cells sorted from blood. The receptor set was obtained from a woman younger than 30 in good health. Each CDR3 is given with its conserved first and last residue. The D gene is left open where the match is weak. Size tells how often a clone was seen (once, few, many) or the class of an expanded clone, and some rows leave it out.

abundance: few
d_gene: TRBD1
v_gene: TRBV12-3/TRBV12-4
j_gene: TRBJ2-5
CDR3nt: TGTGCCAGCAGTTTTGGAGCCACAGGGGGCGGGGAGACCCAGTACTTC
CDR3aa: CASSFGATGGGETQYF

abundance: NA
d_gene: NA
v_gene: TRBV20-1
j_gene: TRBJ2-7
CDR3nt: TGCAGTGCTAGTAGGAGGGACTACGAGCAGTACTTC
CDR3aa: CSASRRDYEQYF

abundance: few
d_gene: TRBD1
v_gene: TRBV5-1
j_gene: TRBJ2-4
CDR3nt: TGCGCCAGCAGCATCCGGGACAGGGGGGACATTCAGTACTTC
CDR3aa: CASSIRDRGDIQYF

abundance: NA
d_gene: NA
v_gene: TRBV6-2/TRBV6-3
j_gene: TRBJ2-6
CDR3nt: TGTGCCAGCAGCCAACCCCCTTCCGCAGGGGTGAGGGCCAACGTCCTGACTTTC
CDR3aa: CASSQPPSAGVRANVLTF

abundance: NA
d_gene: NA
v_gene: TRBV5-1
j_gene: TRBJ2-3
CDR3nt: TGCGCCAGCAGCTTGTGGGTACAAGATACGCAGTATTTT
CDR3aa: CASSLWVQDTQYF

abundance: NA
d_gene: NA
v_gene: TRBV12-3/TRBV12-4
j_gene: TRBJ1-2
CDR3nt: TGTGCCAGCAGTTGGGGGAACCATGGCTACACCTTC
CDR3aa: CASSWGNHGYTF

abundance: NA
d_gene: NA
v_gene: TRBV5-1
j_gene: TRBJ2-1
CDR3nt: TGCGCCAGCAGCCCCACTCCGGGACACATATACAATGAGCAGTTCTTC
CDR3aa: CASSPTPGHIYNEQFF

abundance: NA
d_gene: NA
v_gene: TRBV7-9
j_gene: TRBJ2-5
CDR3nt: TGTGCCAGCAGCCCCATCCCCAAAGTATGGGAGGAGACCCAGTACTTC
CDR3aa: CASSPIPKVWEETQYF

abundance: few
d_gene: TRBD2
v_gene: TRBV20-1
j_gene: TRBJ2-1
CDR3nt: TGCAGTGCTACCGGACTAGCGGGGGGGCTTTACAATGAGCAGTTCTTC
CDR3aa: CSATGLAGGLYNEQFF

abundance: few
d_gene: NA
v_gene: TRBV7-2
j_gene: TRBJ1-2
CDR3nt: TGTGCCAGCAGCGCCGACCCCTTTGTCAACTATGGCTACACCTTC
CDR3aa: CASSADPFVNYGYTF

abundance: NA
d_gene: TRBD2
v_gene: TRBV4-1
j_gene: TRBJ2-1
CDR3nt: TGCGCCAGCACCCCTTTTTCGAGCGGGGGGGTTAGCTCCTACAATGAGCAGTTCTTC
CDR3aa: CASTPFSSGGVSSYNEQFF

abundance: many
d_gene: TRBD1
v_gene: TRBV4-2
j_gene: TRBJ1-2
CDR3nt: TGTGCCAGCACCGGGACAGGGACCTATGGCTACACCTTC
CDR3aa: CASTGTGTYGYTF

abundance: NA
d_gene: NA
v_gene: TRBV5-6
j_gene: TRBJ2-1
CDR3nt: TGTGCCAGCAGCTATCAGGAAAGGGAGCAGTTCTTC
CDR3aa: CASSYQEREQFF

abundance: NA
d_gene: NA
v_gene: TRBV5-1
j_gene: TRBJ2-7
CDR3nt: TGCGCCAGCAGCCCCCTCCTGAGCGAGATCTCCTACGAGCAGTACTTC
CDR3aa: CASSPLLSEISYEQYF

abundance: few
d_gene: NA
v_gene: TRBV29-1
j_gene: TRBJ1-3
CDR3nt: TGCAGCGCGAAGAGGGCTGGAAACACCATATATTTT
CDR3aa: CSAKRAGNTIYF

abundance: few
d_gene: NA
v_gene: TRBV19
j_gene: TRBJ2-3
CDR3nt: TGTGCCAGTAGTATCGGGGGCCTCACAGATACGCAGTATTTT
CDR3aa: CASSIGGLTDTQYF

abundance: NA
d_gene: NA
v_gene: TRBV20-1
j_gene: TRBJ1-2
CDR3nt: TGCAGTGCTAGTCCGAGGGCAAACTATGGCTACACCTTC
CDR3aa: CSASPRANYGYTF

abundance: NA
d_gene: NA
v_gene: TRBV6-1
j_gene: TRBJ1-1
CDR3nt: TGTGCCGTATACAACCCGTTTGCGGACGCTGAAGCTTTCTTT
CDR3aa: CAVYNPFADAEAFF

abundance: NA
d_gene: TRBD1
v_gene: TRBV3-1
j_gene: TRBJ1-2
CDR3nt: TGTGCCAGCAGCCAAGGACAGGGAGCTGGCTACACCTTC
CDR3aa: CASSQGQGAGYTF

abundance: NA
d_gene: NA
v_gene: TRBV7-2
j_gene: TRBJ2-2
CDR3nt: TGTGCCAGCACCCTCACCGGGGAGCTGTTTTTT
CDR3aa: CASTLTGELFF

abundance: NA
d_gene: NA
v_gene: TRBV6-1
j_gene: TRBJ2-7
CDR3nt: TGTGCCAGCCAGGACTATCTCTCCTACGAGCAGTACTTC
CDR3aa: CASQDYLSYEQYF

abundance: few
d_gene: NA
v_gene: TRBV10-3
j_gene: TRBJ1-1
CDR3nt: TGTGCCATCAAAGGGAGCGAGAACACTGAAGCTTTCTTT
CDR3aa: CAIKGSENTEAFF

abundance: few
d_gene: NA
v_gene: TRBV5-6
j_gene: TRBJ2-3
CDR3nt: TGTGCCAGCAGCTTGGTTTCAGGAGGTAGGACAGATACGCAGTATTTT
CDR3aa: CASSLVSGGRTDTQYF